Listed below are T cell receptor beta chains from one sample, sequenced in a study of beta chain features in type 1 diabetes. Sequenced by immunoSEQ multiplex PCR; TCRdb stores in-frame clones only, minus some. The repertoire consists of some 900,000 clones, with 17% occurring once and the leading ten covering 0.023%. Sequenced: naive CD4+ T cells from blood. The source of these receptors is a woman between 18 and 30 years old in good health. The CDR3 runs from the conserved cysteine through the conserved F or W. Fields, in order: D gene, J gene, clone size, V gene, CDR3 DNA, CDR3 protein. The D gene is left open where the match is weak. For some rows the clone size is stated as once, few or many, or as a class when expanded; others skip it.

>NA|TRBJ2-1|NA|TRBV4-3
TGCGCCAGCAGCCAAGATCGCTCCGGGGGATACAATGAGCAGTTCTTC
CASSQDRSGGYNEQFF
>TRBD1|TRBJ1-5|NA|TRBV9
TGTGCCAGCAGCGTGTCGGGACAGGGTAAAAATCAGCCCCAGCATTTT
CASSVSGQGKNQPQHF
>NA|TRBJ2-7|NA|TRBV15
TGTGCCACCAGCAAGGCTCTTCTTTACGAGCAGTACTTC
CATSKALLYEQYF
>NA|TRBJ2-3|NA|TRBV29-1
TGCAGCGCAGGGAGGCGCACAGATACGCAGTATTTT
CSAGRRTDTQYF
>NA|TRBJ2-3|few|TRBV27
TGTGCCAGCAGTTTAGTTTCAGGGGATACGCAGTATTTT
CASSLVSGDTQYF
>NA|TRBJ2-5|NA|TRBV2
TGTGCCAGCAGGGTTTTAGCCGAAGAGACCCAGTACTTC
CASRVLAEETQYF
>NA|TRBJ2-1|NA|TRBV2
TGTGCCAGCAGTGGAGGTGGAAATGAGCAGTTCTTC
CASSGGGNEQFF
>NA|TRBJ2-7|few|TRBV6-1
TGTGCCAGCAGTGAAGCCAGAACGCGGATATCCTCCTACGAGCAGTACTTC
CASSEARTRISSYEQYF
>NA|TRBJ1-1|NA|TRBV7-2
TGTGCCAGCAGCACTAATGGACTGAACACTGAAGCTTTCTTT
CASSTNGLNTEAFF
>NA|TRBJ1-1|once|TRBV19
TGTGCCAGTAGTATAAGGAGGTTCTCCATTAGGTTTGAAGCTTTCTTT
CASSIRRFSIRFEAFF
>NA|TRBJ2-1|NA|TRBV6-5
TGTGCCGGCGCCCTCCCCCAGACAACGTACAATGAGCAGTTCTTC
CAGALPQTTYNEQFF
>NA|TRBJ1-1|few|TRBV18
TGTGCCAGCTCACCCTGGGGCGGGGGCACTGAAGCTTTCTTT
CASSPWGGGTEAFF
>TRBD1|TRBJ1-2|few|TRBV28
TGTGCCAGCAGCCCAGGGGGCGAGATCTATGGCTACACCTTC
CASSPGGEIYGYTF
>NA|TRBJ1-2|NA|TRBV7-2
TGTGCCAGCAGCTTAGGGCGAGGGAACTATGGCTACACCTTC
CASSLGRGNYGYTF
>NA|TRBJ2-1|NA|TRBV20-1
TGCAGTGCTGGGGACTCAAATGAGCAGTTCTTC
CSAGDSNEQFF
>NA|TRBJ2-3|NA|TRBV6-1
TGTGCCAGCAAGACTGGTGGGAGTCCAGATACGCAGTATTTT
CASKTGGSPDTQYF
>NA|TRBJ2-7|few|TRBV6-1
TGTGCCAGCAGTGTTACAGACTACGAGCAGTACTTC
CASSVTDYEQYF
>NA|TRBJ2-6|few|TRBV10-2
TGCGCCAGCAGTGTCCAGGGGAGCGGGGCCAACGTCCTGACTTTC
CASSVQGSGANVLTF
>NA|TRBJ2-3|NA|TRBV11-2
TGTGCCAGCAGCCCTGGGGGAGCAGATACGCAGTATTTT
CASSPGGADTQYF
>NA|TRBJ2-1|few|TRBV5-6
TGTGCCAGCAGCTTTGAGTACAATGAGCAGTTCTTC
CASSFEYNEQFF
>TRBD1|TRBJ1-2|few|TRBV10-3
TGTGCCTCTGCTGAGACAGGGTTTGGCTACACCTTC
CASAETGFGYTF
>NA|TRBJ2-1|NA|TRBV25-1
TGTGCCAGCAGTAAAATGGCGCTCTCCTACAATGAGCAGTTCTTC
CASSKMALSYNEQFF
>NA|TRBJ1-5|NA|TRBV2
TGTGCCAGCACCCAAAACGGACTGCATAATCAGCCCCAGCATTTT
CASTQNGLHNQPQHF
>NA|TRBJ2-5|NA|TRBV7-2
TGTGCCAGCAGTCGGGACAACCAAGGGACCCAGTACTTC
CASSRDNQGTQYF
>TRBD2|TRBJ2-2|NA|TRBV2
TGTGCCAAGAGAGCGGGAGCGAACACCGGGGAGCTGTTTTTT
CAKRAGANTGELFF
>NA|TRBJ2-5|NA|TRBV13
TGTGCCAGCAGCCAAGAGACCCAGTACTTC
CASSQETQYF